One sample yielded the 21 T cell receptor beta chains listed below, sequenced in a study of early T cells in non-severe SARS-CoV-2 infection. Each CDR3 protein gets one entry after TCRdb re-called the 5' RACE reads with MiXCR. The sample records about 35,000 distinct CDR3 sequences, roughly 4.2% being singletons. The sample comprised whole blood. The receptor source for this set is an adult who was a healthcare worker with PCR-confirmed SARS-CoV-2 infection or an uninfected control (not recorded which).

This clonotype was counted ten times or more. V and J are TRBV20-1 and TRBJ2-7; tentatively, D is TRBD1 (6 bases). The germline V gene has CDR1 DFQATT and CDR2 SNEGSKA (reference sequence). The CDR3 sequence is 15 residues long. Trimming took 5 bases from V and 3 from J, leaving 20 bases between them. CDR3 DNA: TGCAGTGCTCTTACAGGGTCCGAGCCGCACTACGAGCAGTACTTC. Its protein is CSALTGSEPHYEQYF.

This clonotype is categorized as medium-sized (0.01 to 0.1%). V and J are TRBV7-9 and TRBJ2-4; 8 bases agree with TRBD1. The V segment lost 4 bases and the J segment 5 bases; nucleotides outside the gene matches: 7. CDR3 size: 15 residues. Germline V gene data show CDR1 as SEHNR and CDR2 as FQNEAQ (reference sequence). The CDR3 DNA reads TGTGCCAGCAGCTATCAGGGGGCCGATGAAAACATTCAGTACTTC. Protein product: CASSYQGADENIQYF.

This clonotype has ten or more counts. The chain has TRBV5-1 and TRBJ2-7; D is perhaps TRBD1 or TRBD2 (6 bases each). This CDR3 has 13 residues. The germline gives CDR1 SGHRS, CDR2 YFSETQ. The V and J ends lost 5 bases and 6 bases respectively, with 15 bases between them. DNA of the CDR3: TGCGCCAGCAGATATGGGGGGCCAGGCGAGCAGTACTTC. Amino acid sequence: CASRYGGPGEQYF.

This clonotype has ten or more counts. V usage is TRBV10-1 and J usage is TRBJ2-5; D unclear. CDR3 size: 15 residues. Germline V gives CDR1 WNHNN, CDR2 SYGVQD (reference sequence). Trimming stripped 6 bases from V and 3 bases from J, with 17 bases between. CDR3 sequence: CASSAAPGPEETQYF. CDR3 sequence (DNA): TGCGCCAGCAGCGCAGCCCCTGGGCCTGAAGAGACCCAGTACTTC.

This clonotype has at least ten counts. V and J are TRBV5-4 and TRBJ2-3; D is possibly TRBD1 (6 bases). The CDR3 sequence is 16 residues long. Germline V gene sequence: CDR1 SGHNT, CDR2 YYREEE (reference sequence). V was trimmed by 4 bases and J by 2 bases, leaving 17 bases between them. This CDR3 is CASSVGAGTPTDTQYF. The CDR3 DNA reads as TGTGCCAGCAGCGTGGGGGCCGGGACACCCACAGATACGCAGTATTTT.

The chain employs TRBV7-9 and TRBJ2-1, with 9 bases fitting TRBD1. CDR3 length: 15 residues. V lost 1 base, J lost 9 bases, and 7 bases stayed unmatched. Germline V gene data show CDR1 as SEHNR and CDR2 as FQNEAQ (reference sequence). The CDR3: CASSLDGTGTSEQFF. In nucleotides, the CDR3 is TGTGCCAGCAGCTTAGATGGGACAGGGACCTCTGAGCAGTTCTTC.

The table lists this clonotype with many counts. The J gene is TRBJ2-5, the V gene TRBV6-6; TRBD2 aligns across 8 bases. V was pared by 0 bases and J by 0 bases, with 0 bases of the junction left unmatched. In germline, CDR1 is MNHNY, CDR2 SVGAGI (reference sequence). This CDR3 comprises 15 residues. DNA for the CDR3: TGTGCCAGCAGTTACTCGGGACTAGACCAAGAGACCCAGTACTTC. It is translated as CASSYSGLDQETQYF.

This clonotype was recorded at least ten times. V gene TRBV30 combines with J gene TRBJ1-4; no definite D call. The CDR3 covers 13 residues. The ends were cut back, 7 bases at V and 0 bases at J, with 9 bases in the middle. Germline values: CDR1 GTSNPN, CDR2 SVGIG (reference sequence). The CDR3 DNA is TGTGCCTCCGTCCCGGCAACTAATGAAAAACTGTTTTTT. Translating gives CASVPATNEKLFF.

At least ten counts were recorded for this clonotype. This chain joins TRBV28 and TRBJ1-1, with D possibly being TRBD1 (6 bases). The CDR3 is made up of 15 amino acids. Germline loops: CDR1 MDHEN, CDR2 SYDVKM. V lost 2 bases and J 5 bases, leaving 15 bases between the germline ends. CDR3 region: CASSLQGRFATEAFF. CDR3 sequence (DNA): TGTGCCAGCAGTTTACAGGGGAGATTTGCGACTGAAGCTTTCTTT.

This clonotype was counted many times. The chain employs TRBV10-2 and TRBJ1-1; maybe TRBD1 (5 bases). V shed 0 bases and J shed 10 bases, with 9 bases lying between them. This CDR3 contains 12 residues. Germline V CDR1 and CDR2: WSHSY, SAAADI. As DNA, the CDR3 is TGCGCCAGCAGTGAGTCGTTGGGGGGAGCTTTCTTT. Amino acids: CASSESLGGAFF.

This clonotype was picked up many times. The rearrangement uses TRBV28 and TRBJ2-6; D perhaps matches TRBD2 (6 bases). The V end was cut by 6 bases, the J end by 4 bases, with 13 bases between. The CDR3 is made up of 15 amino acids. Germline CDR1 MDHEN, CDR2 SYDVKM. For the CDR3, the DNA is TGTGCCAGCAGCCCGGGCGGGATCGGGGCCAACGTCCTGACTTTC. Its protein is CASSPGGIGANVLTF.

At least ten counts were recorded for this clonotype. V and J are TRBV12-3 or TRBV12-4 and TRBJ1-1; 8 positions match TRBD1. The junction had 5 bases not matched to a gene; V was cut back by 3 bases and J by 5 bases. This CDR3 contains 14 residues. The CDR3 protein is CASSLTGEVTEAFF. The CDR3, as DNA: TGTGCCAGCAGTTTGACAGGGGAAGTGACTGAAGCTTTCTTT.

This clonotype was seen at least ten times. J is TRBJ2-7 and V is TRBV3-1; 8 bases are a match to TRBD1. Germline V lookup: CDR1 LGHDT, CDR2 YNNKEL (reference sequence). V lost 5 bases, J lost 2 bases, and 2 bases stayed unmatched. The CDR3 consists of 13 residues. The DNA for the CDR3 is TGTGCCAGCAGCGGACAGGGTGCCTACGAGCAGTACTTC. It yields the protein CASSGQGAYEQYF.

The table lists this clonotype with many counts. The chain recombines TRBV6-4 with TRBJ2-2; 10 positions agree with TRBD2. The germline CDR1 and CDR2 sequences are MRHNA and SNTAGT. The junction had 12 bases not matched to a gene; V was cut back by 10 bases and J by 4 bases. The CDR3 sequence is 16 residues long. The DNA for the CDR3 is TGTGCCACGCGGCCAGCGGGGGGGCCGAGCACCGGGGAGCTGTTTTTT. Translation: CATRPAGGPSTGELFF.

This clonotype was observed at least ten times. This chain uses TRBV5-1 with TRBJ2-3; D gene uncertain. The V gene's germline CDR1 is SGHRS and CDR2 YFSETQ. The length of the CDR3 is 11 residues. Trimming took off 0 bases at V and 6 bases at J, with 2 bases between the two ends. The CDR3: CASSLDDTQYF. DNA of the CDR3: TGCGCCAGCAGCTTGGATGATACGCAGTATTTT.

This clonotype was counted at least ten times. This chain uses TRBV4-3 with TRBJ2-5; tentatively, D is TRBD1 (5 bases). This CDR3 comprises 15 residues. Trimming took 0 bases from V and 4 from J, leaving 12 bases between them. Germline values: CDR1 LGHNA, CDR2 YSLEER. The CDR3 protein is CASSQDIDQGETQYF. The CDR3 nucleotides are TGCGCCAGCAGCCAAGATATTGACCAGGGAGAGACCCAGTACTTC.

The CDR3 nucleotides read TGTGCCAGCAGCCCTGGGAGCTCCTACAATGAGCAGTTCTTC. Protein product: CASSPGSSYNEQFF. The J gene is TRBJ2-1, the V gene TRBV7-9; maybe TRBD2 (5 bases). V dropped 5 bases and J dropped 0 bases, with 8 bases sitting between them. The CDR3 length is 14 residues. CDR1 is SEHNR and CDR2 is FQNEAQ in the germline V gene (reference sequence). Full variable domain (remainder filled in from reference TRBV7-9 and TRBJ2-1): DTGVSQNPRHKITKRGQNVTFRCDPISEHNRLYWYRQTLGQGPEFLTYFQNEAQLEKSRLLSDRFSAERPKGSFSTLEIQRTEQGDSAMYLCASSPGSSYNEQFFGPGTRLTVL.

This clonotype was counted at least ten times. The chain uses TRBV20-1 and TRBJ2-2; D possibly uses TRBD1 or TRBD2 (5 bases each). Germline CDR1 and CDR2: DFQATT and SNEGSKA (reference sequence). Between the trimmed V and J ends, which lost 5 bases and 7 bases, there was a span of 14 bases. The CDR3 is made up of 13 amino acids. CDR3 nucleotides: TGCAGTGCTTTAGAAGTTGGGGGCGGGGAGCTGTTTTTT. This encodes CSALEVGGGELFF.

This clonotype was observed at least ten times. The rearrangement joins TRBV29-1 to TRBJ2-7; 11 bases line up with TRBD2. CDR3 length equals 12 residues. Trimming at V came to 6 bases and at J to 2 bases, leaving 0 bases not matched to a gene. CDR1 SQVTM and CDR2 ANQGSEA come from the germline V gene. The DNA for the CDR3 is TGCAGCGTACTAGCGGGAGCCTACGAGCAGTACTTC. This codes for CSVLAGAYEQYF.

The CDR3 DNA follows: TGTGCCAGCAGCCCTAGCGGGGGCTACAATGAGCAGTTCTTC. Translating it yields CASSPSGGYNEQFF. The chain has TRBV6-6 and TRBJ2-1; 10 positions agree with TRBD2. Germline values: CDR1 MNHNY, CDR2 SVGAGI (reference sequence). V trimming: 6 bases; J trimming: 3 bases; junction bases outside the gene matches: 2. The CDR3 spans 14 residues.

This clonotype came up many times. This sequence joins TRBV6-6 and TRBJ2-6; D remains unclear. The length of the CDR3 is 15 residues. The germline CDR1 and CDR2 sequences are MNHNY and SVGAGI (reference sequence). Trimming pared 6 bases from V and 5 bases from J, leaving 14 bases between. The CDR3 DNA sequence: TGTGCCAGCAGCTACGACTGGCGTAGGGCCAACGTCCTGACTTTC. Residues: CASSYDWRRANVLTF.